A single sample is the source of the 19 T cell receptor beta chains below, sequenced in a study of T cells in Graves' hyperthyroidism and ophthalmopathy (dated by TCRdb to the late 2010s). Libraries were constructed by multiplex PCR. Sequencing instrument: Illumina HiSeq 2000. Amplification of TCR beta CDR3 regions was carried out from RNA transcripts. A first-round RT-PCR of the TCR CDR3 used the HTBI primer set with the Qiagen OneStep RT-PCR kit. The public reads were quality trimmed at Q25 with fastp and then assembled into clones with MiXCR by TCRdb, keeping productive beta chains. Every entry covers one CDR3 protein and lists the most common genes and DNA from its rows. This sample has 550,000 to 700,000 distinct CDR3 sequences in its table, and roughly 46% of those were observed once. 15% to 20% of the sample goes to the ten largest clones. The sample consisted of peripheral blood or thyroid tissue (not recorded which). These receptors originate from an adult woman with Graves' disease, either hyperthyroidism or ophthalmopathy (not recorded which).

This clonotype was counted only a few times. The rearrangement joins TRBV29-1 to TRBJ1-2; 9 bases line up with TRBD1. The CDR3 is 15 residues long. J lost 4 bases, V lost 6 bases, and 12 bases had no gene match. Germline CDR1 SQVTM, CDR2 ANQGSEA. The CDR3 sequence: CSVRDRASLSYGYTF. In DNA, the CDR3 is TGCAGCGTACGGGACAGGGCGAGTTTGAGCTATGGCTACACCTTC.

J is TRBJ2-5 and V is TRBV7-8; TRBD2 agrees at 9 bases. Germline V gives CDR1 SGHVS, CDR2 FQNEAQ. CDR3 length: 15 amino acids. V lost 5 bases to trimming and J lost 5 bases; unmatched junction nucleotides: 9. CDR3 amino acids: CASSPLGTSHETQYF. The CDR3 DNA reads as TGTGCCAGCAGCCCCTTGGGGACTAGCCACGAGACCCAGTACTTC.

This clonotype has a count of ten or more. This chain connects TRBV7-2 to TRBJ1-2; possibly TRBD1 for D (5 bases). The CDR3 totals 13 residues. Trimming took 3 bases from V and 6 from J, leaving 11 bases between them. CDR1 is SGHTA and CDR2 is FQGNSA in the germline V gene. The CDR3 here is CASSLGGRHGYTF. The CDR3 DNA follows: TGTGCCAGCAGCTTGGGGGGGAGGCATGGCTACACCTTC. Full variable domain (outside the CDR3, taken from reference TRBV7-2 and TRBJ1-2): GAGVSQSPSNKVTEKGKDVELRCDPISGHTALYWYRQSLGQGLEFLIYFQGNSAPDKSGLPSDRFSAERTGGSVSTLTIQRTQQEDSAVYLCASSLGGRHGYTFGSGTRLTVV.

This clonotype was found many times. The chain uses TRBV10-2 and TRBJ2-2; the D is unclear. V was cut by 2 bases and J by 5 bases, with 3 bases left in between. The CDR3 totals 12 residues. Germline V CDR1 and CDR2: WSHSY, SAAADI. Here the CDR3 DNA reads TGCGCCAGCAGTGAGGGGACCGGGGAGCTGTTTTTT. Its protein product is CASSEGTGELFF.

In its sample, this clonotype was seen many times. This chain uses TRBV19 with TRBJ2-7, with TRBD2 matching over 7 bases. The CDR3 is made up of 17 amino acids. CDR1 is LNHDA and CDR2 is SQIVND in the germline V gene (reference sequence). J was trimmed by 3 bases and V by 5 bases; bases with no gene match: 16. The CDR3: CASSPTQPSGGIYEQYF. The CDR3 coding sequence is TGTGCCAGTAGTCCGACCCAGCCTAGCGGAGGTATCTACGAGCAGTACTTC.

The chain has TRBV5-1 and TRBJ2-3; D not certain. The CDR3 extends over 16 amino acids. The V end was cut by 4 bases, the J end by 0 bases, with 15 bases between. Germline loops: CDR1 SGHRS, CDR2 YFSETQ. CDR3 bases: TGCGCCAGCAGCCAGAGGATGGGTCCTAGCACAGATACGCAGTATTTT. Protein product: CASSQRMGPSTDTQYF. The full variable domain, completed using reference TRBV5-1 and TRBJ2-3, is KAGVTQTPRYLIKTRGQQVTLSCSPISGHRSVSWYQQTPGQGLQFLFEYFSETQRNKGNFPGRFSGRQFSNSRSEMNVSTLELGDSALYLCASSQRMGPSTDTQYFGPGTRLTVL.

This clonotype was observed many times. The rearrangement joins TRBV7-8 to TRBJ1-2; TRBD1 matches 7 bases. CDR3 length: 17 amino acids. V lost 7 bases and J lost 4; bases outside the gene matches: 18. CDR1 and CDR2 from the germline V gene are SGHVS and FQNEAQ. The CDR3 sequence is CASTTTTAPGQRYGYTF. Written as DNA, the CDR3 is TGTGCCAGCACCACCACAACAGCGCCGGGACAGCGCTATGGCTACACCTTC.

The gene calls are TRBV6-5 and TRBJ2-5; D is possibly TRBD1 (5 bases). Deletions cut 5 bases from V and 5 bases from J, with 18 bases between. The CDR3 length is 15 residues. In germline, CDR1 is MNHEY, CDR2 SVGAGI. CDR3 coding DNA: TGTGCCAGCAGTCTTGATCAGGGTATGATGGAGACCCAGTACTTC. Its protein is CASSLDQGMMETQYF.

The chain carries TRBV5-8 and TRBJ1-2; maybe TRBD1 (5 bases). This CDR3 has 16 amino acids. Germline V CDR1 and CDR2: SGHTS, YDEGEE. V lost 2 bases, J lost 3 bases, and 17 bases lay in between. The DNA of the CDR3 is TGTGCCAGCAGCTTAGGGGTCTCGGGGAGCTACTATGGCTACACCTTC. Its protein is CASSLGVSGSYYGYTF.

This CDR3 reads CAISGEVSYNEQFF. The DNA for the CDR3 is TGTGCCATCAGTGGGGAGGTCTCCTACAATGAGCAGTTCTTC. The chain recombines TRBV10-3 with TRBJ2-1, with D maybe TRBD2 (6 bases). CDR1 ENHRY and CDR2 SYGVKD come from the germline V gene. V lost 4 bases to trimming and J lost 0 bases, with 7 bases between them. CDR3 size: 14 residues.

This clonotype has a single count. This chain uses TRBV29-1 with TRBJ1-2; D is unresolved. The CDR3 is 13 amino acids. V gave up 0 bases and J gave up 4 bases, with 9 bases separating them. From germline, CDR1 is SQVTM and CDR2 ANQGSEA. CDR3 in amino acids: CSVEDKGLYGYTF. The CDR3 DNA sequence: TGCAGCGTTGAAGATAAAGGCCTCTATGGCTACACCTTC.

The DNA for the CDR3 is TGTGCCAGCAGCATCACCCGGGGGGATCCAACCGGGGAGCTGTTTTTT. This sequence encodes CASSITRGDPTGELFF. The chain joins TRBV7-3 to TRBJ2-2, with 7 bases identical to TRBD2. The germline CDR1 and CDR2 sequences are SGHTA and FQGTGA. The CDR3 consists of 16 residues. The V and J ends lost 5 bases and 5 bases, in that order; junction bases with no gene match: 11. The full variable domain, its missing parts supplied by reference TRBV7-3 and TRBJ2-2, is GAGVSQTPSNKVTEKGKYVELRCDPISGHTALYWYRQSLGQGPEFLIYFQGTGAADDSGLPNDRFFAVRPEGSVSTLKIQRTERGDSAVYLCASSITRGDPTGELFFGEGSRLTVL.

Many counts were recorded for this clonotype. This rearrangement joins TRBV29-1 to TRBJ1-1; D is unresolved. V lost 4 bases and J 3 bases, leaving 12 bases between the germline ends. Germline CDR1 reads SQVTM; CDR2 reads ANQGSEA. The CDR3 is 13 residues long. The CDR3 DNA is TGCAGCGTTGGATCCGGCAGACACACTGAAGCTTTCTTT. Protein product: CSVGSGRHTEAFF.

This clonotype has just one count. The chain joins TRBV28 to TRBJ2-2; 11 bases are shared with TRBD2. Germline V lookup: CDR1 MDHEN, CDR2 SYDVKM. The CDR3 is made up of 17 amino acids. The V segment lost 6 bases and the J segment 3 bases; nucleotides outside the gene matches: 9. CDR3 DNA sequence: TGTGCCAGCAGCCTACGAATAGCGGGAGGGCACACCGGGGAGCTGTTTTTT. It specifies CASSLRIAGGHTGELFF.

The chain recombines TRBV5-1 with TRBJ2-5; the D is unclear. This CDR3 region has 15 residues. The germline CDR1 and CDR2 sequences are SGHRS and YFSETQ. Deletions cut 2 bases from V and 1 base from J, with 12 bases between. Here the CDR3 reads CASSFSQAVQETQYF. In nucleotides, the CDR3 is TGCGCCAGCAGCTTTTCCCAGGCAGTCCAAGAGACCCAGTACTTC.

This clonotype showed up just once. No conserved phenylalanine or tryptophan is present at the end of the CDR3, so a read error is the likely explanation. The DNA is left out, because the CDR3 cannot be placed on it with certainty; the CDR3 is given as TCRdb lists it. This chain's CDR3 is CASSQDTVP. The rearrangement joins TRBV12-3 or TRBV12-4 to TRBJ1-4. Ends included, the CDR3 has 9 residues.

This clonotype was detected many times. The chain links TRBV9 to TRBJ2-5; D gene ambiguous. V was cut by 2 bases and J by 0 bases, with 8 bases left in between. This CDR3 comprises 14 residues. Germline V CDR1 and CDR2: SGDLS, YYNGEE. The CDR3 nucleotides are TGTGCCAGCAGCGTCTCTAATAACCAAGAGACCCAGTACTTC. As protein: CASSVSNNQETQYF.

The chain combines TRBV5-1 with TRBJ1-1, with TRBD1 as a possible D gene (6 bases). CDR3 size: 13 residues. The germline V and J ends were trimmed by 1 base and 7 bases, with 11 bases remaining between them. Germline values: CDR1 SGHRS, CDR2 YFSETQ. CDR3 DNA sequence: TGCGCCAGCAGCTTGCAGACAGGAGGTGAAGCTTTCTTT. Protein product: CASSLQTGGEAFF. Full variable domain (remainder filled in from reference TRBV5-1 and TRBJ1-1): KAGVTQTPRYLIKTRGQQVTLSCSPISGHRSVSWYQQTPGQGLQFLFEYFSETQRNKGNFPGRFSGRQFSNSRSEMNVSTLELGDSALYLCASSLQTGGEAFFGQGTRLTVV.

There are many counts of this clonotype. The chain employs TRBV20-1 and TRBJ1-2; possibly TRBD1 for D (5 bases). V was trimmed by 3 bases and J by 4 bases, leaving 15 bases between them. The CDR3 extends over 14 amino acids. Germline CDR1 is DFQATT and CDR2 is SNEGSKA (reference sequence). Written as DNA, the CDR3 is TGCAGTGCTAGGCGGGACGATTTAGGCTATGGCTACACCTTC. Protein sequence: CSARRDDLGYGYTF.